Following are 10 T cell receptor beta chains from one sample sequenced in a study of post-analysis software for immune sequencing data. Overall study results and limits: Patients used about five TRBV segments, including TRBV5-6, TRBV5-1 and TRBV20-1, more often than controls.

TCR beta libraries were prepared from cDNA with unique molecular identifiers. Via MiXCR, TCRdb re-called the PCR reads, giving one row per CDR3 protein. The sample lists roughly 800,000 distinct CDR3 sequences, just over 45% seen once, with 4% to 5% in the top ten. The antigens for these receptors are not known. Sequenced: blood. These receptors were obtained from a girl under 18 with multiple sclerosis.

The V and J genes are TRBV7-2 and TRBJ2-3, with D possibly being TRBD1 (5 bases). CDR3 length: 16 amino acids. Per the germline V gene, CDR1 is SGHTA and CDR2 is FQGNSA. The ends were cut back, 4 bases at V and 0 bases at J, with 14 bases in the middle. The CDR3 sequence: CASSSQPAGSTDTQYF. The CDR3 bases are TGTGCCAGCAGCTCACAACCGGCAGGGAGCACAGATACGCAGTATTTT.

The chain joins TRBV6-5 to TRBJ2-1; possibly TRBD2 for D (6 bases). CDR1 is MNHEY, CDR2 SVGAGI, per germline. The ends were cut back, 0 bases at V and 6 bases at J, with 12 bases in the middle. The CDR3 consists of 15 residues. The CDR3 nucleotides read TGTGCCAGCAGTTACTCGAGGGAGGTTGGCAATGAGCAGTTCTTC. Protein product: CASSYSREVGNEQFF.

The chain joins TRBV27 to TRBJ2-7, with 8 positions matching TRBD2. Germline assignment: CDR1 MNHEY and CDR2 SMNVEV (reference sequence). The CDR3 extends over 13 amino acids. J gave up 4 bases and V 6 bases, and 5 bases lay outside the gene matches. For the CDR3, the DNA is TGTGCCAGCAGAAGCGGGAGTGAGTACGAGCAGTACTTC. Translation: CASRSGSEYEQYF.

V is TRBV6-2 or TRBV6-3 and J is TRBJ1-6; 7 bases are a match to TRBD1. The CDR3 consists of 16 residues. Trimming removed 6 bases from V and 10 bases from J; junction bases left unmatched: 15. CDR1 and CDR2 (germline): MNHEY, SVGEGT. CDR3 in amino acids: CASSPDRSPLGSPLHF. DNA of the CDR3: TGTGCCAGCAGCCCGGACAGGTCTCCCCTAGGATCACCCCTCCACTTT.

The gene calls are TRBV20-1 and TRBJ1-5, with a tentative D call TRBD1 (6 bases). This CDR3 is 12 amino acids long. Germline lookup yields CDR1 DFQATT and CDR2 SNEGSKA (reference sequence). The V gene lost 3 bases and the J gene lost 7 bases, with 10 bases spanning the gap. The CDR3 nucleotides are TGCAGTGCTAGCTTCAGGGGCCAGCCCCAGCATTTT. It codes for CSASFRGQPQHF.

The chain links TRBV12-3 or TRBV12-4 to TRBJ2-3; D is possibly TRBD2 (6 bases). V was trimmed by 11 bases and J by 0 bases, leaving 18 bases between them. The CDR3 runs to 15 residues. The CDR3 nucleotides are TGTGCCGGGGGTTCAAGCGGGCTAAGCACAGATACGCAGTATTTT. Protein product: CAGGSSGLSTDTQYF.

The rearrangement joins TRBV20-1 to TRBJ2-7; D call uncertain. The CDR3 is 15 residues long. Trimming removed 6 bases at V and 0 bases at J, with 18 bases between. Germline V gene sequence: CDR1 DFQATT, CDR2 SNEGSKA (reference sequence). This chain's CDR3 is CSATLRADLSYEQYF. The CDR3 DNA reads TGCAGTGCCACCCTCCGGGCGGACCTCTCCTACGAGCAGTACTTC.

V and J are TRBV5-1 and TRBJ1-5; 7 nucleotides match TRBD1. The V gene's germline CDR1 is SGHRS and CDR2 YFSETQ. V trimming: 3 bases; J trimming: 3 bases; junction bases outside the gene matches: 6. The CDR3 loop spans 15 amino acids. The CDR3 here is CASSSDRVPNQPQHF. The CDR3 region has the DNA TGCGCCAGCAGCTCAGACAGGGTTCCCAATCAGCCCCAGCATTTT.

The J gene is TRBJ2-4, the V gene TRBV3-1; no clear D gene. There are 12 residues in the CDR3. The germline V and J ends were trimmed by 5 bases and 13 bases, with 15 bases remaining between them. Germline CDR1 LGHDT, CDR2 YNNKEL (reference sequence). This CDR3 is CASSSHSYKQYF. The CDR3 coding sequence is TGTGCCAGCAGCTCCCACTCCTACAAGCAGTACTTC.

In this sample, this clonotype turned up a few times. The CDR3 bases are TGTGCCAGCAGTTCCCCGGGACTAGCGGGATCTAGCAAAAACATTCAGTACTTC. Protein: CASSSPGLAGSSKNIQYF. The J gene is TRBJ2-4, the V gene TRBV28; 13 bases agree with TRBD2. Germline V CDR1 and CDR2: MDHEN, SYDVKM. The CDR3 has 18 residues. The junction had 9 bases not matched to a gene; V was cut back by 4 bases and J by 3 bases.